A selection of T cell receptor beta chains follows, all from one sample in a study of CD8 T cells in ankylosing spondylitis. MiXCR, applied by TCRdb to the 5' RACE reads, yields one record per CDR3 protein. The sample shows around 430,000 distinct CDR3 sequences, more than 15% of them seen only once. Material: blood, either unsorted or a sorted T cell fraction (not recorded which). These receptors were obtained from a male donor with ankylosing spondylitis. CDR3s include the opening cysteine and the closing phenylalanine or tryptophan. Fields, in order: D gene, V gene, J gene, clone size, CDR3 DNA, CDR3 protein. A D gene is named only where the DNA matches it firmly. Part of the rows lack a size; the others show once, few, many or a class for expanded clones.

D gene: TRBD2; V gene: TRBV4-3; J gene: TRBJ2-3; clone size: NA; CDR3 DNA: TGCGCCAGCAGCCAAGTCGCTAGCGGGAGCACAGATACGCAGTATTTT; CDR3 protein: CASSQVASGSTDTQYF
D gene: NA; V gene: TRBV25-1; J gene: TRBJ2-2; clone size: NA; CDR3 DNA: TGTGCCAGCAGTGAGGACAGAAACACCGGGGAGCTGTTTTTT; CDR3 protein: CASSEDRNTGELFF
D gene: TRBD1; V gene: TRBV25-1; J gene: TRBJ1-4; clone size: few; CDR3 DNA: TGTGCCAGCGGCAGACAGGGGGCAGATGAAAAACTGTTTTTT; CDR3 protein: CASGRQGADEKLFF
D gene: TRBD2; V gene: TRBV30; J gene: TRBJ2-1; clone size: many; CDR3 DNA: TGTGCCTGGAGTTTCCTAGCGGGAAGGGGCAATGAGCAGTTCTTC; CDR3 protein: CAWSFLAGRGNEQFF
D gene: TRBD2; V gene: TRBV4-2; J gene: TRBJ2-5; clone size: NA; CDR3 DNA: TGTGCCAGCAGCCAAGTGGGGGCTAGCGGGGGACAAGAGACCCAGTACTTC; CDR3 protein: CASSQVGASGGQETQYF
D gene: NA; V gene: TRBV7-3; J gene: TRBJ2-3; clone size: NA; CDR3 DNA: TGTGCCAGCAGCTTAGGGTCCCCTGGCAGATCAGATACGCAGTATTTT; CDR3 protein: CASSLGSPGRSDTQYF
D gene: NA; V gene: TRBV20-1; J gene: TRBJ1-6; clone size: NA; CDR3 DNA: TGCAGTGCTGTTGGGGGGCAGGGCCCAGTGTCACCCCTCCACTTT; CDR3 protein: CSAVGGQGPVSPLHF
D gene: TRBD1; V gene: TRBV7-2; J gene: TRBJ1-4; clone size: few; CDR3 DNA: TGTGCCAGCAGCCTAGGGACAGCCGTTAATGAAAAACTGTTTTTT; CDR3 protein: CASSLGTAVNEKLFF
D gene: NA; V gene: TRBV27; J gene: TRBJ2-4; clone size: few; CDR3 DNA: TGTGCCAGCAGTCCCCAGACAGACTCAAACATTCAGTACTTC; CDR3 protein: CASSPQTDSNIQYF
D gene: TRBD1; V gene: TRBV14; J gene: TRBJ2-3; clone size: few; CDR3 DNA: TGTGCCAGCAGCCAAGAGGACAGGGCCGCGGCTACGCAGTATTTT; CDR3 protein: CASSQEDRAAATQYF
D gene: TRBD1; V gene: TRBV5-6; J gene: TRBJ2-5; clone size: NA; CDR3 DNA: TGTGCCAGCAGCCCAGCCACGGACAGGGGGTTGGGAGAGACCCAGTACTTC; CDR3 protein: CASSPATDRGLGETQYF
D gene: NA; V gene: TRBV7-9; J gene: TRBJ1-4; clone size: NA; CDR3 DNA: TGTGCCAGCAGCTTAGCGTCTAACGGCGAAAAACTGTTTTTT; CDR3 protein: CASSLASNGEKLFF
D gene: NA; V gene: TRBV3-1; J gene: TRBJ2-5; clone size: few; CDR3 DNA: TGTGCCACCGGGGGCAAACCGAAAGAGACCCAGTACTTC; CDR3 protein: CATGGKPKETQYF
D gene: TRBD1; V gene: TRBV12-3/TRBV12-4; J gene: TRBJ1-2; clone size: NA; CDR3 DNA: TGTGCCAGCACCTCCCCGGGACAGGGATCCTATGGCTACACCTTC; CDR3 protein: CASTSPGQGSYGYTF
D gene: TRBD1; V gene: TRBV5-1; J gene: TRBJ1-2; clone size: few; CDR3 DNA: TGCGCCAGCAGCTTAATGGGACAGGGGGATGTTGATGGCTACACCTTC; CDR3 protein: CASSLMGQGDVDGYTF
D gene: NA; V gene: TRBV24-1; J gene: TRBJ1-3; clone size: few; CDR3 DNA: TGTGCCACCAGTGACGCGACAGGCTCCTCTGGAAACACCATATATTTT; CDR3 protein: CATSDATGSSGNTIYF
D gene: NA; V gene: TRBV20-1; J gene: TRBJ1-6; clone size: NA; CDR3 DNA: TGCAGTGCTAAGACAAAGCCGGGCTATTCACCCCTCCACTTT; CDR3 protein: CSAKTKPGYSPLHF
D gene: TRBD1; V gene: TRBV12-3/TRBV12-4; J gene: TRBJ1-1; clone size: few; CDR3 DNA: TGTGCCAGCAGCCTCCCGGACAGGACCAACACTGAAGCTTTCTTT; CDR3 protein: CASSLPDRTNTEAFF
D gene: TRBD1; V gene: TRBV6-1; J gene: TRBJ2-1; clone size: few; CDR3 DNA: TGTGCCAGCAGACGGGTATTCGGGACAGGGTACAATGAGCAGTTCTTC; CDR3 protein: CASRRVFGTGYNEQFF
D gene: TRBD2; V gene: TRBV24-1; J gene: TRBJ2-1; clone size: few; CDR3 DNA: TGTGCCACCAGTGCCCCGGGACTAGCGGGGAATGAGCAGTTCTTC; CDR3 protein: CATSAPGLAGNEQFF
D gene: NA; V gene: TRBV4-2; J gene: TRBJ1-1; clone size: few; CDR3 DNA: TGTGCCAGCAGCCAAGATGGGGCAGGTATGAACACTGAAGCTTTCTTT; CDR3 protein: CASSQDGAGMNTEAFF
D gene: NA; V gene: TRBV18; J gene: TRBJ2-4; clone size: few; CDR3 DNA: TGTGCCAGCTCCCCGCAGGGTATTGACATTCAGTACTTC; CDR3 protein: CASSPQGIDIQYF
D gene: TRBD2; V gene: TRBV20-1; J gene: TRBJ2-3; clone size: NA; CDR3 DNA: TGCAGTGCTAGTCATGCTAGCGGTAGCACAGATACGCAGTATTTT; CDR3 protein: CSASHASGSTDTQYF
D gene: NA; V gene: TRBV20-1; J gene: TRBJ2-3; clone size: many; CDR3 DNA: TGCAGTGCTTGGGGCGGAACTAGCACAGATACGCAGTATTTT; CDR3 protein: CSAWGGTSTDTQYF
D gene: NA; V gene: TRBV4-1; J gene: TRBJ2-7; clone size: few; CDR3 DNA: TGCGCCAGCAGCCAAGCCCCCGGTACAAGCTCCTACGAGCAGTACTTC; CDR3 protein: CASSQAPGTSSYEQYF
D gene: TRBD2; V gene: TRBV5-1; J gene: TRBJ2-5; clone size: NA; CDR3 DNA: TGCGCCAGCAGCTTGGGAATAGCGGGAGGGCAAGAGACCCAGTACTTC; CDR3 protein: CASSLGIAGGQETQYF
D gene: NA; V gene: TRBV6-5; J gene: TRBJ2-7; clone size: NA; CDR3 DNA: TGTGCCAGCAGTTACCACAAGATTCCGGGGGTTTTGTCCTACGAGCAGTACTTC; CDR3 protein: CASSYHKIPGVLSYEQYF
D gene: TRBD2; V gene: TRBV5-1; J gene: TRBJ2-3; clone size: NA; CDR3 DNA: TGCGCCAGCAGCGAGGGACTAGCGGGCTTTTTTCCAGATACGCAGTATTTT; CDR3 protein: CASSEGLAGFFPDTQYF
D gene: TRBD1; V gene: TRBV2; J gene: TRBJ2-2; clone size: many; CDR3 DNA: TGTGCCAGCAGTTCGGACAGGATCACCGGGGAGCTGTTTTTT; CDR3 protein: CASSSDRITGELFF
D gene: TRBD1; V gene: TRBV5-4; J gene: TRBJ1-1; clone size: NA; CDR3 DNA: TGTGCCAGCAGCAAACCGGGACAGCAGAACACTGAAGCTTTCTTT; CDR3 protein: CASSKPGQQNTEAFF
D gene: NA; V gene: TRBV12-3/TRBV12-4; J gene: TRBJ2-1; clone size: many; CDR3 DNA: TGTGCCAGCACCGGAACTAGTGGCGAGCAGTTCTTC; CDR3 protein: CASTGTSGEQFF
D gene: NA; V gene: TRBV9; J gene: TRBJ2-1; clone size: NA; CDR3 DNA: TGTGCCAGCAGCGTAGGGTCAGTGAAGGGGGGGGAGCAGTTCTTC; CDR3 protein: CASSVGSVKGGEQFF
D gene: NA; V gene: TRBV5-6; J gene: TRBJ1-6; clone size: few; CDR3 DNA: TGTGCCAGCAGCGATAGACAGAGCTCCTATAATTCACCCCTCCACTTT; CDR3 protein: CASSDRQSSYNSPLHF
D gene: NA; V gene: TRBV12-3/TRBV12-4; J gene: TRBJ2-7; clone size: few; CDR3 DNA: TGTGCCAGCCAAACACAGGTGCCCCCCTACGAGCAGTACTTC; CDR3 protein: CASQTQVPPYEQYF
D gene: NA; V gene: TRBV15; J gene: TRBJ2-5; clone size: once; CDR3 DNA: TGTGCCACCAGCAGCGGCACCCTCCAAGAGACCCAGTACTTC; CDR3 protein: CATSSGTLQETQYF
D gene: NA; V gene: TRBV28; J gene: TRBJ1-2; clone size: many; CDR3 DNA: TGTGCCAGCATGGGGGGGCTGAGTGGCTACACCTTC; CDR3 protein: CASMGGLSGYTF
D gene: TRBD2; V gene: TRBV20-1; J gene: TRBJ2-3; clone size: NA; CDR3 DNA: TGCAGTGAACTAGCGAGGACAGATACGCAGTATTTT; CDR3 protein: CSELARTDTQYF
D gene: NA; V gene: TRBV12-3/TRBV12-4; J gene: TRBJ2-7; clone size: many; CDR3 DNA: TGTGCCAGCAGTTTAAGGTTCTACGAGCAGTACTTC; CDR3 protein: CASSLRFYEQYF
D gene: NA; V gene: TRBV20-1; J gene: TRBJ1-4; clone size: few; CDR3 DNA: TGCAGTGCTAGAGGAGAAGCAACTAATGAAAAACTGTTTTTT; CDR3 protein: CSARGEATNEKLFF
D gene: NA; V gene: TRBV7-9; J gene: TRBJ1-5; clone size: many; CDR3 DNA: TGTGCCAGCAGCTTAGGCGACGGACGCAATCAGCCCCAGCATTTT; CDR3 protein: CASSLGDGRNQPQHF
D gene: NA; V gene: TRBV12-3/TRBV12-4; J gene: TRBJ2-7; clone size: many; CDR3 DNA: TGTGCCAGCAGCACGGGAGTCTACGAGCAGTACTTC; CDR3 protein: CASSTGVYEQYF
D gene: TRBD1; V gene: TRBV28; J gene: TRBJ2-5; clone size: NA; CDR3 DNA: TGTGCCAGCCAGGGACAGGGGGCATCGTGGGCCCAGTACTTC; CDR3 protein: CASQGQGASWAQYF
D gene: TRBD1; V gene: TRBV29-1; J gene: TRBJ2-7; clone size: few; CDR3 DNA: TGCAGCGGCCGGGACAGGAGAAACGAGCAGTACTTC; CDR3 protein: CSGRDRRNEQYF
D gene: TRBD2; V gene: TRBV20-1; J gene: TRBJ2-2; clone size: few; CDR3 DNA: TGCAGTGCTAGAATGGGAGGGACCCGACCCGCCGGGGAGCTGTTTTTT; CDR3 protein: CSARMGGTRPAGELFF
D gene: NA; V gene: TRBV6-1; J gene: TRBJ1-1; clone size: NA; CDR3 DNA: TGTGCCAGCAGCCAGGACATGAACACTGAAGCTTTCTTT; CDR3 protein: CASSQDMNTEAFF
D gene: NA; V gene: TRBV29-1; J gene: TRBJ1-1; clone size: NA; CDR3 DNA: TGCAGCGTTGAGGAATACGGCACTGAAGCTTTCTTT; CDR3 protein: CSVEEYGTEAFF
D gene: TRBD2; V gene: TRBV20-1; J gene: TRBJ2-3; clone size: NA; CDR3 DNA: TGCAGTGCTAGGGGTCCTAGCGGGAGGGACGCAGATACGCAGTATTTT; CDR3 protein: CSARGPSGRDADTQYF
D gene: NA; V gene: TRBV6-2/TRBV6-3; J gene: TRBJ1-2; clone size: few; CDR3 DNA: TGTGCCAGCAAACTCAGGGGTTTACCTACTAACTATGGCTACACCTTC; CDR3 protein: CASKLRGLPTNYGYTF
D gene: NA; V gene: TRBV3-1; J gene: TRBJ2-6; clone size: NA; CDR3 DNA: TGTGCCAGCAGCCAACGGAATCAGGGACGAACCTCTGGGGCCAACGTCCTGACTTTC; CDR3 protein: CASSQRNQGRTSGANVLTF
D gene: NA; V gene: TRBV5-1; J gene: TRBJ2-7; clone size: NA; CDR3 DNA: TGCGCCAGCAGCTTTGACAGCCAAGCCAACGAGCAGTACTTC; CDR3 protein: CASSFDSQANEQYF
D gene: NA; V gene: TRBV2; J gene: TRBJ2-7; clone size: NA; CDR3 DNA: TGTGCCAGCACCAGGATCTACGAGCAGTACTTC; CDR3 protein: CASTRIYEQYF